This T cell receptor beta chain was sequenced for a study of cytomegalovirus exposure and HLA in healthy donors. Study overall: Earlier, 95 million to 140 million unique TCR beta sequences were recovered from roughly 200 million T cells by an analysis. Study-wide results and caveats: Researchers counted around 160 TCR beta chains as cytomegalovirus-associated.

In the PCR, 60 Vbeta and 13 Jbeta primers were used. Sequencing used immunoSEQ multiplex PCR; TCRdb keeps in-frame clones, though not all of them. The sample lists about 190,000 clones; 81% were seen once. Turning to this clone: The target antigen is unknown.

The J segment lost 7 bases and the V segment lost 1 base, leaving 9 bases of the junction unmatched. Germline V lookup: CDR1 SNHLY, CDR2 FYNNEI. The CDR3 consists of 15 residues. The source of this sequence is a woman aged 18 to 35 in good health and CMV-seropositive. The J gene is TRBJ1-2, the V gene TRBV2; 7 bases are a match to TRBD1. Sequenced sample: PBMCs. The CDR3 reads CASSEDDRAESGYTF. The CDR3, as DNA: TGTGCCAGCAGTGAAGACGACAGGGCTGAGTCTGGCTACACCTTC. Together with reference TRBV2 and TRBJ1-2, the CDR3 gives the full variable domain: EPEVTQTPSHQVTQMGQEVILRCVPISNHLYFYWYRQILGQKVEFLVSFYNNEISEKSEIFDDQFSVERPDGSNFTLKIRSTKLEDSAMYFCASSEDDRAESGYTFGSGTRLTVV.